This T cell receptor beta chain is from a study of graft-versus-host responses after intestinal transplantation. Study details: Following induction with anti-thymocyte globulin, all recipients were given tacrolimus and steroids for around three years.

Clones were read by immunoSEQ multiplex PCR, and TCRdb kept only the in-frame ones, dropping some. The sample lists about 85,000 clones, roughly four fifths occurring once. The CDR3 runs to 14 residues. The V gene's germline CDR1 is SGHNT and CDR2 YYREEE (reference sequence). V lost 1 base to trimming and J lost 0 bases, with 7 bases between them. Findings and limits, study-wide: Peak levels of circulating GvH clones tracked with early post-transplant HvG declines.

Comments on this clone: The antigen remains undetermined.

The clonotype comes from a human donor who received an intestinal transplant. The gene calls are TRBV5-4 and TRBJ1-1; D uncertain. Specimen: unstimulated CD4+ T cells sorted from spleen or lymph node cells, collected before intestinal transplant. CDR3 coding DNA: TGTGCCAGCAGCTTGCGGGAGATGAACACTGAAGCTTTCTTT. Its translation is CASSLREMNTEAFF.